The entry that follows covers one T cell receptor beta chain sequence. Antigen: not known. At one boundary the junction diverges from the germline segment, which might be a read error. Within the sample, other DNA sequences also encode this same CDR3. The sample belongs to a study of cytomegalovirus exposure and HLA in healthy donors. Notes on the study in general: Association of 15,000 to 20,000 TCR beta sequences with HLA alleles was found at 0.05 false discovery rate in a later analysis.

The PCR used 60 Vbeta and 13 Jbeta primers. The data were produced by immunoSEQ multiplex PCR, yet TCRdb's version contains in-frame clones alone and is incomplete. The data show nearly 110,000 clones, with around three quarters seen just once and roughly 8% held by the top ten. CDR1 is SGDLS, CDR2 YYNGEE, per germline. CDR3 length equals 16 residues. The material sequenced was PBMCs. The chain recombines TRBV9 with TRBJ2-2; weak D call: TRBD2 (6 bases). This clonotype was sampled from a man between 25 and 39 years old in good health and CMV-seronegative. CDR3 bases: TGTGCCAGCAGCGTAGCAGAGGGACTCTACACCGGAGAGCTGTTTTTT. As protein: CASSVAEGLYTGELFF.